This T cell receptor beta chain was identified in a study of blood T cell repertoires in COVID-19. Sequenced by immunoSEQ multiplex PCR; TCRdb stores in-frame clones only, minus some. The table records about 120,000 clones, approximately 82% of them present only once. Germline CDR1 and CDR2: SGHAT and FQNNGV. Trimming left V 4 bases short and J 8 bases short, with 11 bases between. CDR3 length: 12 residues. The clonotype was recovered from a man in his sixties with acute or convalescent COVID-19. The chain carries TRBV11-2 and TRBJ1-2; D is uncertain. Material: peripheral blood. Here the CDR3 reads CASSSNSGGYTF. The CDR3, as DNA: TGTGCCAGCAGCTCTAATTCGGGGGGCTACACCTTC.